This TCR beta chain was documented in a study of siplizumab effects on memory and regulatory T cells. TCRdb's table, derived via immunoSEQ multiplex PCR, lists solely in-frame clones and lacks some. The sample has more than 85,000 clones; 91% are singletons. V trimming: 0 bases; J trimming: 3 bases; junction bases outside the gene matches: 6. The CDR3 has 16 residues. Germline V gene lookup returns CDR1 SGHVS and CDR2 FQNEAQ. This chain joins TRBV7-8 and TRBJ2-7; 9 bases agree with TRBD2. The TCR comes from a human donor in good health. Some clones in this sample may be carry-over from other donors' samples. The sample comprised CD4+ T cells sorted from blood. For the CDR3, the DNA is TGTGCCAGCAGCTTAGCGCTGTCTAGCGGGGTCTACGAGCAGTACTTC. It specifies CASSLALSSGVYEQYF.